The clone carrying this TCR beta chain was seen once. This sample stems from a study of control samples from healthy donors and cancer patients. Some clones are missing from TCRdb's copy, which holds only in-frame ones; the method was immunoSEQ multiplex PCR. The data show about 41,000 clones, roughly 94% seen once. The TCR sequence derives from a man aged 55 to 69 in good health. What was sequenced was blood.

This chain's CDR3 is CAIGGFGQPQHF. The CDR3 region has the DNA TGTGCCATTGGGGGCTTTGGGCAGCCCCAGCATTTT. V and J are TRBV7-2 and TRBJ1-5, with a possible D match to TRBD1 (6 bases). The ends were cut back, 10 bases at V and 7 bases at J, with 14 bases in the middle. The CDR3 is 12 amino acids. Germline assignment: CDR1 SGHTA and CDR2 FQGNSA.